These T cell receptor beta chains were read from a single sample in a study of T cell repertoires in cytomegalovirus infection. TCRdb used MiXCR to reprocess the reads, holding one entry per CDR3 protein. The sample records about 74,000 distinct CDR3 sequences, under 30% being singletons. Their recognized antigens are unknown. Specimen: CD8+ T cells from cultured PBMCs, collected from culture after CMV antigen stimulation. These TCRs come from a human donor in good health (CMV status not recorded). Some clones in this sample may be carry-over from other donors' samples. The CDR3 runs from the conserved cysteine through the conserved F or W. D genes are given only for firm matches. Size tells how often a clone was seen (once, few, many) or the class of an expanded clone, and some rows leave it out.

CDR3 DNA: TGTGCCATCAGTGAGTCGATGTCAGGGACAGACACTGAAGCTTTCTTT; CDR3 protein: CAISESMSGTDTEAFF; clone size: -; D gene: TRBD1; J gene: TRBJ1-1; V gene: TRBV10-3
CDR3 DNA: TGTGCCAGCAGCTTAGGCAGGGGACCCCCTGGCGGCTACACCTTC; CDR3 protein: CASSLGRGPPGGYTF; clone size: -; D gene: -; J gene: TRBJ1-2; V gene: TRBV7-8
CDR3 DNA: TGCAGTGCTAGAGATAGGGTGGGGGGGGCGGATGGCTACACCTTC; CDR3 protein: CSARDRVGGADGYTF; clone size: -; D gene: -; J gene: TRBJ1-2; V gene: TRBV20-1
CDR3 DNA: TGTGCCAGTAATTTTTTCGGGGGTCTCGACTATGGCTACACCTTC; CDR3 protein: CASNFFGGLDYGYTF; clone size: few; D gene: -; J gene: TRBJ1-2; V gene: TRBV19
CDR3 DNA: TGTGCCAGCAGTTACTCGAGACGAGGCGGGAGGGTGTTCGATACGCAGTATTTT; CDR3 protein: CASSYSRRGGRVFDTQYF; clone size: many; D gene: TRBD2; J gene: TRBJ2-3; V gene: TRBV6-2/TRBV6-3
CDR3 DNA: TGTGCCAGCAGCTTAGTGACCGGGGCTCAAGAGACCCAGTACTTC; CDR3 protein: CASSLVTGAQETQYF; clone size: few; D gene: -; J gene: TRBJ2-5; V gene: TRBV11-3
CDR3 DNA: TGTGCCAGCAGCTTAGTAGGACAGACCTACGAGCAGTACTTC; CDR3 protein: CASSLVGQTYEQYF; clone size: -; D gene: -; J gene: TRBJ2-7; V gene: TRBV7-9
CDR3 DNA: TGTGCCAGCAGCTACCCCAGGGGGACTGGTAATGAAAAACTGTTTTTT; CDR3 protein: CASSYPRGTGNEKLFF; clone size: many; D gene: TRBD1; J gene: TRBJ1-4; V gene: TRBV7-9
CDR3 DNA: TGTGCCAGCAGTCCGGGCAGGAACTCCTACGAGCAGTACTTC; CDR3 protein: CASSPGRNSYEQYF; clone size: -; D gene: -; J gene: TRBJ2-7; V gene: TRBV6-6
CDR3 DNA: TGTGCCAGCAGCCCCCGGGACAGGGGGATGAACACCGGGGAGCTGTTTTTT; CDR3 protein: CASSPRDRGMNTGELFF; clone size: many; D gene: TRBD1; J gene: TRBJ2-2; V gene: TRBV7-8
CDR3 DNA: TGTGCCACCCGGGACACGACTTCCTACGAGCAGTACTTC; CDR3 protein: CATRDTTSYEQYF; clone size: -; D gene: -; J gene: TRBJ2-7; V gene: TRBV6-1
CDR3 DNA: TGCGCCAGCAGCCAAGGGACACTACGGGAGGAGAACCAGTACTTC; CDR3 protein: CASSQGTLREENQYF; clone size: -; D gene: TRBD2; J gene: TRBJ2-5; V gene: TRBV4-1
CDR3 DNA: TGTGCCAGCAGTTACTCGGACGTAGGGGCCTACAATGAGCAGTTCTTC; CDR3 protein: CASSYSDVGAYNEQFF; clone size: few; D gene: -; J gene: TRBJ2-1; V gene: TRBV6-2/TRBV6-3
CDR3 DNA: TGTGCCAGCAGTTACTCTTCGGGGTATGGTGGGGCCAACGTCCTGACTTTC; CDR3 protein: CASSYSSGYGGANVLTF; clone size: medium-sized; D gene: -; J gene: TRBJ2-6; V gene: TRBV6-6
CDR3 DNA: TGTGCCAGCAGTGTGAACCACAATGAGCAGTTCTTC; CDR3 protein: CASSVNHNEQFF; clone size: many; D gene: -; J gene: TRBJ2-1; V gene: TRBV28
CDR3 DNA: TGTGCCAGCAGCGTAGACGCTAGCGGGGCCTCCTACGAGCAGTACTTC; CDR3 protein: CASSVDASGASYEQYF; clone size: -; D gene: TRBD2; J gene: TRBJ2-7; V gene: TRBV9
CDR3 DNA: TGTGCCAGCAGCCCGGGACAGGGGGGCTTCACAGATACGCAGTATTTT; CDR3 protein: CASSPGQGGFTDTQYF; clone size: -; D gene: TRBD1; J gene: TRBJ2-3; V gene: TRBV7-6
CDR3 DNA: TGTGCCAGCAGCCAAGATAATGTCGGGGGGGGGATAACCTACGAGCAGTACTTC; CDR3 protein: CASSQDNVGGGITYEQYF; clone size: -; D gene: TRBD2; J gene: TRBJ2-7; V gene: TRBV4-2
CDR3 DNA: TGTGCCAGCAGCTTAGACAGGGACAGGTTCTACGAGCAGTACTTC; CDR3 protein: CASSLDRDRFYEQYF; clone size: few; D gene: TRBD1; J gene: TRBJ2-7; V gene: TRBV11-2
CDR3 DNA: TGTGCCAGCAGTTATAAGGGAAGCACCGGGGAGCTGTTTTTT; CDR3 protein: CASSYKGSTGELFF; clone size: -; D gene: -; J gene: TRBJ2-2; V gene: TRBV6-2/TRBV6-3
CDR3 DNA: TGTGCCAGCAGTTTGAGACAGGGGGCCCCAGATACGCAGTATTTT; CDR3 protein: CASSLRQGAPDTQYF; clone size: few; D gene: TRBD1; J gene: TRBJ2-3; V gene: TRBV28
CDR3 DNA: TGTGCCAACGCGGACAGGGAAGGTTGGGAGACCCAGTACTTC; CDR3 protein: CANADREGWETQYF; clone size: -; D gene: TRBD1; J gene: TRBJ2-5; V gene: TRBV2
CDR3 DNA: TGCAGCGTTGAAGAGGGGGAATGGGACACCATATATTTT; CDR3 protein: CSVEEGEWDTIYF; clone size: many; D gene: -; J gene: TRBJ1-3; V gene: TRBV29-1
CDR3 DNA: TGTGCCAGCAGCCGAGAGGACAGGGCGGACTACGAGCAGTACTTC; CDR3 protein: CASSREDRADYEQYF; clone size: -; D gene: TRBD1; J gene: TRBJ2-7; V gene: TRBV9
CDR3 DNA: TGTGCCAGCAGTTACTCCGTGACAGACAATCAGCCCCAGCATTTT; CDR3 protein: CASSYSVTDNQPQHF; clone size: few; D gene: -; J gene: TRBJ1-5; V gene: TRBV6-5
CDR3 DNA: TGTGCCAGTAGTTCTATATTGGGACTCTCTCTTCTTGCTTTCTTT; CDR3 protein: CASSSILGLSLLAFF; clone size: -; D gene: -; J gene: TRBJ1-1; V gene: TRBV19
CDR3 DNA: TGTGCCAGTAGTATCCCGGCAGGGGCTGGGTATGGCTACACCTTC; CDR3 protein: CASSIPAGAGYGYTF; clone size: -; D gene: -; J gene: TRBJ1-2; V gene: TRBV19
CDR3 DNA: TGCGCCAGCAGCTCTCGAGCGCGGAACACTGAAGCTTTCTTT; CDR3 protein: CASSSRARNTEAFF; clone size: -; D gene: -; J gene: TRBJ1-1; V gene: TRBV5-1
CDR3 DNA: TGTGCCAGCAGCATGACAGGGGGCACAGATACGCAGTATTTT; CDR3 protein: CASSMTGGTDTQYF; clone size: few; D gene: TRBD1; J gene: TRBJ2-3; V gene: TRBV7-3
CDR3 DNA: TGTGCCAGCAGTTTAGGGGGATACCTCCACGAGCAGTACTTC; CDR3 protein: CASSLGGYLHEQYF; clone size: -; D gene: -; J gene: TRBJ2-7; V gene: TRBV27
CDR3 DNA: TGTGCCAGCAGCCCCCTACGGGAGAGAGGGGAAAACATTCAGTACTTC; CDR3 protein: CASSPLRERGENIQYF; clone size: few; D gene: -; J gene: TRBJ2-4; V gene: TRBV7-9
CDR3 DNA: TGTGCCAGCGGGAATGACCGGGGCTACACCTTC; CDR3 protein: CASGNDRGYTF; clone size: -; D gene: -; J gene: TRBJ1-2; V gene: TRBV6-5
CDR3 DNA: TGCAGCGTTGAAGGAGGGGGCAACGACTATGGCTACACCTTC; CDR3 protein: CSVEGGGNDYGYTF; clone size: -; D gene: TRBD1; J gene: TRBJ1-2; V gene: TRBV29-1
CDR3 DNA: TGCAGTGCCCTAAGGCCAACTTACAATGAGCAGTTCTTC; CDR3 protein: CSALRPTYNEQFF; clone size: few; D gene: -; J gene: TRBJ2-1; V gene: TRBV20-1
CDR3 DNA: TGTGCCAGCAGCGTAAGCCAGGCTAGCGGCACAGATACGCAGTATTTT; CDR3 protein: CASSVSQASGTDTQYF; clone size: -; D gene: -; J gene: TRBJ2-3; V gene: TRBV9
CDR3 DNA: TGTGCCAGCAGTTACTCGAAAGGCCTCGAGCAGTACTTC; CDR3 protein: CASSYSKGLEQYF; clone size: few; D gene: -; J gene: TRBJ2-7; V gene: TRBV6-6
CDR3 DNA: TGTGCCAGCAGTTCTCGGGGCAGAGGATACGAGCAGTACTTC; CDR3 protein: CASSSRGRGYEQYF; clone size: -; D gene: -; J gene: TRBJ2-7; V gene: TRBV7-6
CDR3 DNA: TGTGCCAGCAGTTACGGGACACTTCCTTCCTACGAGCAGTACTTC; CDR3 protein: CASSYGTLPSYEQYF; clone size: -; D gene: -; J gene: TRBJ2-7; V gene: TRBV6-5
CDR3 DNA: TGTGCCAGCAGACTGGGACAGGGAGGCACTGAAGCTTTCTTT; CDR3 protein: CASRLGQGGTEAFF; clone size: -; D gene: TRBD1; J gene: TRBJ1-1; V gene: TRBV28
CDR3 DNA: TGTGCCAGCAGCTTAGATCGCGAGATCGGTGAGCAGTTCTTC; CDR3 protein: CASSLDREIGEQFF; clone size: few; D gene: -; J gene: TRBJ2-1; V gene: TRBV11-2
CDR3 DNA: TGTGCCAGCAGTTACTCGAAGGGTTTTACCTACGAGCAGTACTTC; CDR3 protein: CASSYSKGFTYEQYF; clone size: few; D gene: -; J gene: TRBJ2-7; V gene: TRBV6-2/TRBV6-3
CDR3 DNA: TGTGCCACCAGCTCCCGGACAGGGGGAGGTAATGAGCAGTTCTTC; CDR3 protein: CATSSRTGGGNEQFF; clone size: few; D gene: TRBD1; J gene: TRBJ2-1; V gene: TRBV15
CDR3 DNA: TGCAGCGTTGAGGGCACGGGACTAGGTCATTTGGAGCAGTTCTTC; CDR3 protein: CSVEGTGLGHLEQFF; clone size: few; D gene: TRBD2; J gene: TRBJ2-1; V gene: TRBV29-1
CDR3 DNA: TGTGCCAGCAGCCCCGGCAGGGATCACGAGCAGTACTTC; CDR3 protein: CASSPGRDHEQYF; clone size: -; D gene: -; J gene: TRBJ2-7; V gene: TRBV9
CDR3 DNA: TGTGCCAGCAGGAAAAGCAATCAGCCCCAGCATTTT; CDR3 protein: CASRKSNQPQHF; clone size: -; D gene: -; J gene: TRBJ1-5; V gene: TRBV12-3/TRBV12-4